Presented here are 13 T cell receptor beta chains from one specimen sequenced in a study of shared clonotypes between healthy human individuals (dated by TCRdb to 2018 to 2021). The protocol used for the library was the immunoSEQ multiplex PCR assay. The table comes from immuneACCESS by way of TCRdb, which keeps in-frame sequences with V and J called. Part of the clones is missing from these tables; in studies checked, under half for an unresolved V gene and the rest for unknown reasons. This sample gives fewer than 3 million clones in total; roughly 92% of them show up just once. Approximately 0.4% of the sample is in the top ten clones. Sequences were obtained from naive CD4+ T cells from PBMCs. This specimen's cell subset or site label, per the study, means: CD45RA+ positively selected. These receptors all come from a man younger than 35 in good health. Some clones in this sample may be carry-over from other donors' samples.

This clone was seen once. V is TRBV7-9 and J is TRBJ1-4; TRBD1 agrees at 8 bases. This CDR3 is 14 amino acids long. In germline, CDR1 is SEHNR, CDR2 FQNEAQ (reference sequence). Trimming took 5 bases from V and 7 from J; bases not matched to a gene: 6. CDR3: CASSLDRGAEKLFF. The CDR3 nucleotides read TGTGCCAGCAGCCTCGACAGGGGAGCTGAAAAACTGTTTTTT.

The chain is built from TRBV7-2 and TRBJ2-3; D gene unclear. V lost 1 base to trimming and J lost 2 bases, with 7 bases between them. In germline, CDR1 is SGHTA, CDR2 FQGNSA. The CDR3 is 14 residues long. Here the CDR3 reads CASSLGGYTDTQYF. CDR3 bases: TGTGCCAGCAGCTTAGGCGGATACACAGATACGCAGTATTTT.

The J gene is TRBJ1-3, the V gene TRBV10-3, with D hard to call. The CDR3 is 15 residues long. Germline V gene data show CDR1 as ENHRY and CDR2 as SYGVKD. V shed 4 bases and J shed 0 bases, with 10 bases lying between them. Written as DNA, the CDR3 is TGTGCCATCAGTGGCCGGGGAGGCTCTGGAAACACCATATATTTT. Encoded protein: CAISGRGGSGNTIYF.

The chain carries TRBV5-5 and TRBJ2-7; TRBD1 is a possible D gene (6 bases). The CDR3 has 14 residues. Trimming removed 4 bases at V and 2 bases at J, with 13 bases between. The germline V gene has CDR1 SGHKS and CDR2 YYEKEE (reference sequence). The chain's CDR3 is CASSTGTLTYEQYF. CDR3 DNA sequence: TGTGCCAGCAGCACCGGGACACTCACCTACGAGCAGTACTTC.

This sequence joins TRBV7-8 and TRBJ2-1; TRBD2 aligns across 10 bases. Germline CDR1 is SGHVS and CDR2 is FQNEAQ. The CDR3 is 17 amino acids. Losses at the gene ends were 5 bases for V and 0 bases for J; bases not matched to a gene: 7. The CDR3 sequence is CASSPLLAGSSYNEQFF. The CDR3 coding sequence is TGTGCCAGCAGCCCCCTACTAGCGGGGAGCTCCTACAATGAGCAGTTCTTC.

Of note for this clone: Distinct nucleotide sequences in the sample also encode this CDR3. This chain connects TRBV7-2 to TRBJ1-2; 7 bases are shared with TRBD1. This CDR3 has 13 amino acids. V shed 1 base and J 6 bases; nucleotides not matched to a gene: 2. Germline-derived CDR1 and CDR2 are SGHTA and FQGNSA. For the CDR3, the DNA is TGTGCCAGCAGCTTAGGACAGGGCGATGGCTACACCTTC. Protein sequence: CASSLGQGDGYTF. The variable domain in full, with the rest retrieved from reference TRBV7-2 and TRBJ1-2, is GAGVSQSPSNKVTEKGKDVELRCDPISGHTALYWYRQSLGQGLEFLIYFQGNSAPDKSGLPSDRFSAERTGGSVSTLTIQRTQQEDSAVYLCASSLGQGDGYTFGSGTRLTVV.

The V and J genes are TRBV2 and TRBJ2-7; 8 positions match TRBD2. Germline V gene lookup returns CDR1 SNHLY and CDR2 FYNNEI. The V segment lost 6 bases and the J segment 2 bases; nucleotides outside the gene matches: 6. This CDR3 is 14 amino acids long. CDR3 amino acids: CASRVSGTAYEQYF. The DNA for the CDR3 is TGTGCCAGCAGGGTTAGCGGGACCGCCTACGAGCAGTACTTC.

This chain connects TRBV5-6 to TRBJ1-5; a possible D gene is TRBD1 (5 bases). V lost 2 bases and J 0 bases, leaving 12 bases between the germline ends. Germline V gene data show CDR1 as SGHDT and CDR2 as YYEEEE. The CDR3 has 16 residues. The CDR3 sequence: CASSFQGSHSNQPQHF. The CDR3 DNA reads TGTGCCAGCAGCTTCCAGGGAAGTCATAGCAATCAGCCCCAGCATTTT.

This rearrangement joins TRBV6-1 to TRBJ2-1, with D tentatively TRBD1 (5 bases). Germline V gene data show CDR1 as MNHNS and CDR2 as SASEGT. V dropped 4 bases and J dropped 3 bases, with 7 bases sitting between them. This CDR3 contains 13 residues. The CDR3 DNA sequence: TGTGCCAGCAGTGTTCAGGGCTACAATGAGCAGTTCTTC. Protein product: CASSVQGYNEQFF.

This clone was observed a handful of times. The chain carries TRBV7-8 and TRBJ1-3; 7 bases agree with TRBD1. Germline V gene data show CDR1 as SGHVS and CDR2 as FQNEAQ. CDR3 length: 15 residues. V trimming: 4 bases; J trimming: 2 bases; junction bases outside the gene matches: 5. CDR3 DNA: TGTGCCAGCAGCTCAAACAGGGGTCCTGGAAACACCATATATTTT. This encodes CASSSNRGPGNTIYF. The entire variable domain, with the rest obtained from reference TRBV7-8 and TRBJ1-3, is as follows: GAGVSQSPRYKVAKRGQDVALRCDPISGHVSLFWYQQALGQGPEFLTYFQNEAQLDKSGLPSDRFFAERPEGSVSTLKIQRTQQEDSAVYLCASSSNRGPGNTIYFGEGSWLTVV.

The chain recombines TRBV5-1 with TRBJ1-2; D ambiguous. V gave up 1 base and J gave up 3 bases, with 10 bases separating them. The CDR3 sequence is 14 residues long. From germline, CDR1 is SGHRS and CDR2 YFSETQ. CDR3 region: CASSLLPADYGYTF. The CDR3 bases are TGCGCCAGCAGCTTGCTACCCGCTGACTATGGCTACACCTTC.

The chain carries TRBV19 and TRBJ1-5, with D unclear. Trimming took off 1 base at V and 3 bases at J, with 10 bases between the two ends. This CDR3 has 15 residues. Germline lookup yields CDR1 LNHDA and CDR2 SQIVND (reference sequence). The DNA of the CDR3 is TGTGCCAGTAGTATAGTACTACAGTACAATCAGCCCCAGCATTTT. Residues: CASSIVLQYNQPQHF.

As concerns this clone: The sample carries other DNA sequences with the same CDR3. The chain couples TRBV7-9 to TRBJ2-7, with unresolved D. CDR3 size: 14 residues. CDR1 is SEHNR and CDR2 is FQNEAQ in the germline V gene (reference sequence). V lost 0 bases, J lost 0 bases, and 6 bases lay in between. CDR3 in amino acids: CASSLAAVSYEQYF. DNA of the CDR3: TGTGCCAGCAGCTTAGCTGCAGTCTCCTACGAGCAGTACTTC.